A selection of T cell receptor beta chains follows, all from one sample in a study of T cells after yellow fever vaccination. Each CDR3 protein is one row after TCRdb ran MiXCR on the 5' RACE reads. The repertoire holds 450,000 to 650,000 distinct CDR3 sequences, with approximately 15% as singletons. The sequencing here drew on PBMCs, taken on the day of the yellow fever booster vaccination. Receptor source: a young man who received the YFV17D yellow fever vaccine. CDR3s include the opening cysteine and the closing phenylalanine or tryptophan. Each record gives: clone size, V gene, D gene, J gene, CDR3 protein, CDR3 DNA. A D gene is named only where the DNA matches it firmly. Size is stated for part of the rows, as once, few or many counts, or as a class when the clone is expanded.

>few|TRBV15|.|TRBJ2-1
CATSRGHEGSYNEQFF
TGTGCCACCAGCAGAGGCCATGAGGGGTCCTACAATGAGCAGTTCTTC
>few|TRBV11-2|.|TRBJ2-3
CASSPSLSTQYF
TGTGCCAGCAGCCCGAGCTTGAGTACGCAGTATTTT
>.|TRBV7-6|.|TRBJ2-1
CASSVGPGPTYNEQFF
TGTGCCAGCAGCGTAGGCCCGGGACCAACCTACAATGAGCAGTTCTTC
>.|TRBV4-3|.|TRBJ2-7
CASSQLTGNYEQYF
TGCGCCAGCAGCCAACTCACAGGGAACTACGAGCAGTACTTC
>.|TRBV5-4|.|TRBJ2-7
CASSPKGSGYEQYF
TGTGCCAGCAGCCCTAAAGGTAGCGGCTACGAGCAGTACTTC
>.|TRBV5-6|TRBD2|TRBJ2-5
CASSLLVLAGLETQYF
TGTGCCAGCAGCTTGCTAGTACTAGCGGGTTTAGAGACCCAGTACTTC
>few|TRBV5-4|TRBD1|TRBJ1-2
CASSLDRVSGYTF
TGTGCCAGCAGCCTCGACAGGGTCAGCGGCTACACCTTC
>.|TRBV18|.|TRBJ1-2
CASSPRGLDNYGYTF
TGTGCCAGCTCACCACGGGGGTTAGACAATTATGGCTACACCTTC
>.|TRBV24-1|.|TRBJ1-1
CATSDRTEAFF
TGTGCCACCAGTGATCGAACTGAAGCTTTCTTT
>.|TRBV20-1|.|TRBJ2-3
CSARVPATSGTQYF
TGCAGTGCTAGAGTTCCCGCGACTAGTGGTACGCAGTATTTT
>.|TRBV12-3/TRBV12-4|TRBD2|TRBJ2-2
CASSPITSGRSTGELFF
TGTGCCAGCAGCCCGATAACTAGCGGGAGGTCAACCGGGGAGCTGTTTTTT
>.|TRBV15|.|TRBJ2-7
CATSRDPVSGEQYF
TGTGCCACCAGCAGAGATCCCGTGTCCGGGGAGCAGTACTTC
>.|TRBV7-2|.|TRBJ2-7
CASSLPGADEQYF
TGTGCCAGCAGCTTACCAGGGGCGGACGAGCAGTACTTC
>few|TRBV5-1|.|TRBJ2-5
CASSGPEETQYF
TGCGCCAGCAGCGGCCCGGAAGAGACCCAGTACTTC
>.|TRBV5-1|TRBD1|TRBJ2-1
CASTLWGRGLMDEQFF
TGCGCCAGCACCCTTTGGGGCAGGGGGCTTATGGATGAGCAGTTCTTC
>few|TRBV28|.|TRBJ2-5
CASRRDSYDQYF
TGTGCCAGCAGGAGAGACAGTTACGACCAGTACTTC
>.|TRBV18|TRBD2|TRBJ2-3
CASSPRGLAYRTDTQYF
TGTGCCAGCTCACCCCGGGGACTAGCATATCGCACAGATACGCAGTATTTT
>few|TRBV7-9|.|TRBJ2-2
CASLKGSYDAGELFF
TGTGCCAGCCTAAAAGGATCTTATGATGCCGGGGAGCTGTTTTTT
>few|TRBV5-4|TRBD2|TRBJ2-2
CASSPGLAGSFTGELFF
TGTGCCAGCAGCCCGGGACTAGCGGGATCATTCACCGGGGAGCTGTTTTTT
>few|TRBV7-9|.|TRBJ2-5
CASSWLAEGETQYF
TGTGCCAGCAGCTGGTTAGCGGAGGGGGAGACCCAGTACTTC
>.|TRBV18|.|TRBJ2-7
CASSPFLQIGGPSYEQYF
TGTGCCAGCTCACCTTTCCTCCAGATCGGTGGCCCATCCTACGAGCAGTACTTC
>.|TRBV10-3|TRBD2|TRBJ2-7
CAISEGLADTSYEQYF
TGTGCCATCAGTGAAGGACTAGCGGATACCTCCTACGAGCAGTACTTC
>.|TRBV19|.|TRBJ2-3
CASSWAGDTQYF
TGTGCCAGTAGCTGGGCCGGAGATACGCAGTATTTT
>many|TRBV5-1|TRBD2|TRBJ2-7
CASSRLGGTSISYEQYF
TGCGCCAGCAGCCGATTGGGGGGGACTAGCATCTCCTACGAGCAGTACTTC
>many|TRBV4-3|TRBD2|TRBJ2-5
CASSQGEGETQYF
TGCGCCAGCAGCCAAGGGGAGGGAGAGACCCAGTACTTC
>few|TRBV7-9|.|TRBJ2-7
CASSVVSGYEQYF
TGTGCCAGCAGCGTAGTTAGCGGCTACGAGCAGTACTTC
>few|TRBV30|.|TRBJ2-2
CAWSMGGNTGELFF
TGTGCCTGGAGTATGGGGGGGAACACCGGGGAGCTGTTTTTT
>few|TRBV2|.|TRBJ2-1
CASSERGPFGEQFF
TGTGCCAGCAGTGAACGGGGCCCATTTGGTGAGCAGTTCTTC
>.|TRBV6-5|TRBD2|TRBJ2-5
CASSSPRSGSETQYF
TGTGCCAGCAGTTCCCCGCGAAGCGGGAGTGAGACCCAGTACTTC
>few|TRBV10-2|TRBD1|TRBJ2-7
CASSESTDGTGRAYEQYF
TGCGCCAGCAGTGAGTCCACTGATGGGACAGGGCGTGCTTACGAGCAGTACTTC
>.|TRBV25-1|TRBD2|TRBJ2-1
CASREAGGPHNEQFF
TGTGCCAGCAGAGAAGCGGGAGGCCCCCACAATGAGCAGTTCTTC
>.|TRBV27|.|TRBJ1-1
CASSLLSGRRGNTEAFF
TGTGCCAGCAGTTTATTATCGGGCCGACGAGGGAACACTGAAGCTTTCTTT
>.|TRBV24-1|.|TRBJ2-1
CATSDLAPQNYNEQFF
TGTGCCACCAGTGATTTGGCACCCCAGAACTACAATGAGCAGTTCTTC
>many|TRBV6-1|.|TRBJ2-2
CASRGGAIFTGELFF
TGTGCCAGCAGAGGGGGAGCTATCTTCACCGGGGAGCTGTTTTTT
>few|TRBV5-6|.|TRBJ1-1
CASSLGLQGIANTEAFF
TGTGCCAGCAGCTTGGGGCTACAGGGTATTGCGAACACTGAAGCTTTCTTT
>few|TRBV7-2|TRBD2|TRBJ2-3
CASSFLAGGSDTQYF
TGTGCCAGCAGCTTTCTAGCGGGGGGTTCGGATACGCAGTATTTT
>.|TRBV20-1|.|TRBJ2-6
CSARAPGGAHSGANVLTF
TGCAGTGCTAGAGCTCCCGGAGGGGCACACTCTGGGGCCAACGTCCTGACTTTC
>.|TRBV7-2|TRBD2|TRBJ2-1
CASSRSGRNNEQFF
TGTGCCAGCAGCCGGAGCGGGAGGAACAATGAGCAGTTCTTC
>.|TRBV5-5|TRBD2|TRBJ2-1
CASSPGLAGHEQFF
TGTGCCAGCAGCCCTGGACTAGCGGGGCATGAGCAGTTCTTC
>.|TRBV6-5|TRBD2|TRBJ2-5
CASSYERGHGTQYF
TGTGCCAGCAGTTACGAGCGGGGCCACGGAACCCAGTACTTC
>few|TRBV20-1|.|TRBJ1-5
CSANPGRENQPQHF
TGCAGTGCTAACCCGGGACGGGAAAATCAGCCCCAGCATTTT
>.|TRBV5-1|.|TRBJ2-1
CASSLQRWGNEQFF
TGCGCCAGCAGTCTACAGCGGTGGGGTAATGAGCAGTTCTTC
>.|TRBV7-7|TRBD1|TRBJ2-2
CASSFGTGGFTGELFF
TGTGCCAGCAGCTTCGGGACAGGGGGATTCACCGGGGAGCTGTTTTTT
>few|TRBV11-2|TRBD2|TRBJ2-7
CASSLGFPSRISAAGVEQYF
TGTGCCAGCAGCTTAGGTTTTCCGTCCCGAATCTCGGCCGCGGGAGTCGAGCAGTACTTC
>few|TRBV12-3/TRBV12-4|.|TRBJ1-6
CASSFGQNNSPLHF
TGTGCCAGCAGTTTTGGACAGAATAATTCACCCCTCCACTTT
>few|TRBV7-9|.|TRBJ2-7
CASSLDAVGSYEQYF
TGTGCCAGCAGCTTGGACGCGGTCGGTTCCTACGAGCAGTACTTC